These T cell receptor beta chains were read from a single sample in a study of blood T cell repertoires in COVID-19. Sequenced by immunoSEQ multiplex PCR; TCRdb stores in-frame clones only, minus some. The profile shows around 230,000 clones, around 86% of them singletons. The sequenced sample was PBMCs or T cells enriched from blood (not recorded which). The origin of the receptors is a middle-aged woman with acute COVID-19. Each CDR3 is given with its conserved first and last residue. D genes are given only for firm matches. Size values are once, few and many counts, or a class for expanded clones, and some rows have none.

15,TRBV3-1/TRBV3-2,few,TRBJ2-5,TRBD2,TGTGCCAGCAGCCGGAGGACTAGCGGGGCGGAGACCCAGTACTTC,CASSRRTSGAETQYF
14,TRBV2,.,TRBJ1-4,.,TGTGCCAGTACCACGCAGGGTTTAGGCGAAAAACTGTTTTTT,CASTTQGLGEKLFF
15,TRBV4-3,once,TRBJ1-2,TRBD1,TGCGCCAGCAGCCAAGATTGGGGACAGCCGTATGGCTACACCTTC,CASSQDWGQPYGYTF
14,TRBV19,once,TRBJ1-1,TRBD1,TGTGCCAGTAACAGGGGGCAGGTGACCACTGAAGCTTTCTTT,CASNRGQVTTEAFF
10,TRBV6-5,.,TRBJ1-6,.,TGTGCCACGGGTAAAGCACCCCTCCACTTT,CATGKAPLHF
13,TRBV11-2,.,TRBJ1-2,.,TGTGCCAGCAGCCCCGAGAGGGCTGGGGGCTACACCTTC,CASSPERAGGYTF
14,TRBV7-8,.,TRBJ1-2,.,TGTGCCAGCAGCTTAGTCGCAGGAGGGCACGGCTACACCTTC,CASSLVAGGHGYTF
19,TRBV9,.,TRBJ1-2,TRBD1,TGTGCCAGCAGGTCCCAGATAGGGACAGGGCTGGGAGGGGGCTATGGCTACACCTTC,CASRSQIGTGLGGGYGYTF
16,TRBV2,.,TRBJ1-3,TRBD1,TGTGCCAGCAGTGCTCGGACAGGGAGCTCTGGAAACACCATATATTTT,CASSARTGSSGNTIYF
14,TRBV21-1,few,TRBJ1-4,.,TGTGCCAGCAGCTCAAACAGGGGTCATGAAAAACTGTTTTTT,CASSSNRGHEKLFF
15,TRBV27,.,TRBJ1-5,.,TGTGCCAGCAGCCTCTCCCGGGAGTTCAGGCAGCCCCAGCATTTT,CASSLSREFRQPQHF
14,TRBV10-3,few,TRBJ2-3,.,TGTGCCATCAGTGATCGTCGGGAAACAGATACGCAGTATTTT,CAISDRRETDTQYF
13,TRBV6-5,.,TRBJ1-1,TRBD1,TGTGCCAGCAGTTTAGCCCGGGACAGGGAAACTTTCTTT,CASSLARDRETFF
15,TRBV6-5,.,TRBJ2-3,TRBD2,TGTGCCAGCAAGCCAATAGCGGGCGAGACAGATACGCAGTATTTT,CASKPIAGETDTQYF